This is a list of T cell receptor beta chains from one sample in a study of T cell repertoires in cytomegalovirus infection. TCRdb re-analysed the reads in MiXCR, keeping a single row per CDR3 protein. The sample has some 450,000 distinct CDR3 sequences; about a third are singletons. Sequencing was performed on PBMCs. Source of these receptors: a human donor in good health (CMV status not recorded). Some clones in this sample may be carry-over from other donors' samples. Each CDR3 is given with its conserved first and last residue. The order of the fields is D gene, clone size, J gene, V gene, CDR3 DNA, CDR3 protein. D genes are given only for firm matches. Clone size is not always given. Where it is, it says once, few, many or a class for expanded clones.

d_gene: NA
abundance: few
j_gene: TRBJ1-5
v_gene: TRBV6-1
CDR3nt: TGTGCCAGCAGTGAAATGGGTCCTATCAAGCCCCAGCATTTT
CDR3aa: CASSEMGPIKPQHF

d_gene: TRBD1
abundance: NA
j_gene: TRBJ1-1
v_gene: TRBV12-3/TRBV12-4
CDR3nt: TGTGCCAGCAGTTGGACAGGGATGGGCACTGAAGCTTTCTTT
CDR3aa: CASSWTGMGTEAFF

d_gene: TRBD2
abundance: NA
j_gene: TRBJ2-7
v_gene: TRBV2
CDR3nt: TGTGCCAGCAGTGATGGTAGCGGGTACTACGAGCAGTACTTC
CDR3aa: CASSDGSGYYEQYF

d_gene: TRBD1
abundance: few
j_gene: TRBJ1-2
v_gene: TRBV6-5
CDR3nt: TGTGCCAGCAGTTTATTCGGGACAGGGACCTCCTATGGCTACACCTTC
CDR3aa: CASSLFGTGTSYGYTF

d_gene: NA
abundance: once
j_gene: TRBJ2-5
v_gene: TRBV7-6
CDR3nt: TGTGCCAGCAGCTTGAAGGGACTCCCTCCCGCGACCCAGTGCTTC
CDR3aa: CASSLKGLPPATQCF

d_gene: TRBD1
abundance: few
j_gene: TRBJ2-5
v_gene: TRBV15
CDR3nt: TGTGCCACCAGCAGAGATGTCCTGGACAGGAAAGAGACCCAGTACTTC
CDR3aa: CATSRDVLDRKETQYF

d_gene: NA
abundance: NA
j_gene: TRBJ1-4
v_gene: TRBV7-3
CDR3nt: TGTGCCAGCAGCGAGGGACGGTCTAATGAAAAACTGTTTTTT
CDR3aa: CASSEGRSNEKLFF

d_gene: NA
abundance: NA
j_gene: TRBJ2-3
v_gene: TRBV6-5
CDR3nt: TGTGCCAGCAGTGCCGAAGCCTACAGATATACGCAGTATTTT
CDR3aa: CASSAEAYRYTQYF

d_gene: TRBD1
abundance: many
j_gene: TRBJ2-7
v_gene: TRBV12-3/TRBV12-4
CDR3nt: TGTGCCAGCAGTCTCCGGGACAGGCCCTACGAGCAGTACTTC
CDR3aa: CASSLRDRPYEQYF

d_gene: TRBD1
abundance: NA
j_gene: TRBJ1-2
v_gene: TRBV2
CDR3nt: TGTGCCAGCAGGGCCGACAGGGATTACACCTTC
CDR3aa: CASRADRDYTF

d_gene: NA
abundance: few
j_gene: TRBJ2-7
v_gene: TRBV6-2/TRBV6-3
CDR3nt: TGTGCCAGCAACCTACCTCCGGCGGGCGAGCAGTACTTC
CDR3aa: CASNLPPAGEQYF

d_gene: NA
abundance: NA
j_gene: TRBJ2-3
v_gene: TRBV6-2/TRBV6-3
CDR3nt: TGTGCCAGCAGTTATTCGAAAGAAGGAGATACGCAGTATTTT
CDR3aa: CASSYSKEGDTQYF

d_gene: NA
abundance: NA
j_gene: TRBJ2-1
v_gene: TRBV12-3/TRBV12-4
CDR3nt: TGTGCCAGCAGTTTAATGTCCGGCACCTACAATGAGCAGTTCTTC
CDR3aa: CASSLMSGTYNEQFF

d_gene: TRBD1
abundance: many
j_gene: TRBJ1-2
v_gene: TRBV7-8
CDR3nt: TGTGCCAGCAGCTTAGATGACAGGGACTATGGCTACACCTTC
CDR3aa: CASSLDDRDYGYTF

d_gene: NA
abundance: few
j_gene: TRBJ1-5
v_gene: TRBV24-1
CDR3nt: TGTGCCACCAGTGATTTGAACGACAGAAGCGATCAGCCCCAGCATTTT
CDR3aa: CATSDLNDRSDQPQHF

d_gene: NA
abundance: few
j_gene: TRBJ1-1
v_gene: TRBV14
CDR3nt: TGTGCCAGCAGCCAAGTTTGGGGTACGGGCACTGAAGCTTTCTTT
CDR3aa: CASSQVWGTGTEAFF

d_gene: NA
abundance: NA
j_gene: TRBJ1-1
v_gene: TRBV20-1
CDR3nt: TGCAGTGCTCCAGAGAACACTGAAGCTTTCTTT
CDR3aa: CSAPENTEAFF

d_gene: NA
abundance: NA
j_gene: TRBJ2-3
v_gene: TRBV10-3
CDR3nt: TGTGCCATCAGTGAGGGGGGGTGGCCCTCTTCTAGCACAGATACGCAGTATTTT
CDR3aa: CAISEGGWPSSSTDTQYF

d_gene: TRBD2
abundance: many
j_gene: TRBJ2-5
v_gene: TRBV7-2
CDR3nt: TGTGCCAGCAGCTCCCCGACTAGCGGGGGGGCCAAGACCCAGTACTTC
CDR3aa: CASSSPTSGGAKTQYF

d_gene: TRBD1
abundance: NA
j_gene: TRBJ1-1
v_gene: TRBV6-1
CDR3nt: TGTGCCAGCAGCTGGGACAGTCGGACCAACACTGAAGCTTTCTTT
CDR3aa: CASSWDSRTNTEAFF

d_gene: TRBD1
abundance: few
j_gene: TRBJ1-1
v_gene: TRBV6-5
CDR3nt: TGTGCCAGCAGCTCAGTCGACAGGGAGGCTTTCTTT
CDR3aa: CASSSVDREAFF

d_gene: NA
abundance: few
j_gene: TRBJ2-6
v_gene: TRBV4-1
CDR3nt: TGCGCCAGCAGCCAAGCGGGGGTCTTCCACTCTGGGGCCAACGTCCTGACTTTC
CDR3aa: CASSQAGVFHSGANVLTF

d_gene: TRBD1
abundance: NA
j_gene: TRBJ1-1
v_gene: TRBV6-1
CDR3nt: TGTGCCAGCAGTGGGTACAGGGGGCGGAACACTGAAGCTTTCTTT
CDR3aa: CASSGYRGRNTEAFF

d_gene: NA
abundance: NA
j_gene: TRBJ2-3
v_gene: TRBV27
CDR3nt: TGTGCCATCCGGGCGGTGGGCTCCGAGTCCGCAGATACGCAGTATTTT
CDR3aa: CAIRAVGSESADTQYF

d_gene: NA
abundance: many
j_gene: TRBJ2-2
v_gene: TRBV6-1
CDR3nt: TGTGCCAGCAGTGAAGGGACGGGATATACCGGGGAGCTGTTTTTT
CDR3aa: CASSEGTGYTGELFF

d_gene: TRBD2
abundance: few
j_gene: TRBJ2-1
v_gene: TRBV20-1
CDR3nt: TGCAGTGCTAGAGATGCAGCGGGGGGCCTCAATGAGCAGTTCTTC
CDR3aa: CSARDAAGGLNEQFF

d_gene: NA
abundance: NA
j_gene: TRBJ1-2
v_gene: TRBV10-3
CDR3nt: TGTGCCATCAGTGAGTCGAACGCAGAGAACTATGGCTACACCTTC
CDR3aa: CAISESNAENYGYTF

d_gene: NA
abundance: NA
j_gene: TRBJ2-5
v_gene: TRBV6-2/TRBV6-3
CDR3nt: TGTGCCAGCAGTTACTCCGTCGAAAACGGTCCGGAGGAGACCCAGTACTTC
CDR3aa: CASSYSVENGPEETQYF

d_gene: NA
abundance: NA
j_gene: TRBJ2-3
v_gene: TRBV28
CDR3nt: TGTGCCAGCAGTTTGTTTCTCCTTATTGACAGTGCAAATACGCAGTATTTT
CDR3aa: CASSLFLLIDSANTQYF

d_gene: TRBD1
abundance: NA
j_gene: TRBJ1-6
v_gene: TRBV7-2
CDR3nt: TGTGCCAGCAGCTTCCTGGGACAGATCAATTCACCCCTCCACTTT
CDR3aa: CASSFLGQINSPLHF

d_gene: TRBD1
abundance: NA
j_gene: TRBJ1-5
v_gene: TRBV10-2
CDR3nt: TGCGCCACAACGACAGGGAGAAACCAGCCCCAGCATTTT
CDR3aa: CATTTGRNQPQHF

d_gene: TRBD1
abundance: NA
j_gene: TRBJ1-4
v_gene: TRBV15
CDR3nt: TGTGCCACCAGCAGAGATACAGGGGGCGCGTGGGTAGTTGAAAAACTGTTTTTT
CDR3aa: CATSRDTGGAWVVEKLFF

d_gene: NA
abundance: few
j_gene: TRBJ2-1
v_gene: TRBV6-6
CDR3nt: TGTGCCAGCACCCGGGACAAGGCACGCCATGAGCAGTTCTTC
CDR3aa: CASTRDKARHEQFF

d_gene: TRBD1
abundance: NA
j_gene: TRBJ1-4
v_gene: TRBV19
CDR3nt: TGTGCCAGTATGCGGGACAGGGGCGGACCTAATGAAAAACTGTTTTTT
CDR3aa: CASMRDRGGPNEKLFF

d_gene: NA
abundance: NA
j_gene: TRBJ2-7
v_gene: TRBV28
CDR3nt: TGTGCCAGCAGTCCCCAGGGGTCCTACGAGCAGTACTTC
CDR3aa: CASSPQGSYEQYF